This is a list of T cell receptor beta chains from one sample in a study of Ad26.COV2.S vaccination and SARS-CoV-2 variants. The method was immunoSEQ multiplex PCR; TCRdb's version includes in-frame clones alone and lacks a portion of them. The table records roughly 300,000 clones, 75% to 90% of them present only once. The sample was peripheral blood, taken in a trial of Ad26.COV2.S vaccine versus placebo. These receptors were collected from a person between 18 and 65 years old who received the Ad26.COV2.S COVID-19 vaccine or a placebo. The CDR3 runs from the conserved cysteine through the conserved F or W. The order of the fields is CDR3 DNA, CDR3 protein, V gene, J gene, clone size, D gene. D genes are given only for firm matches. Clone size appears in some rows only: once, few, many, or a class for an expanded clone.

DNA: TGTGCCAGCAGCCCCAAAACAGGGTCTAGCTACAATGAGCAGTTCTTC
CDR3: CASSPKTGSSYNEQFF
V: TRBV7-9
J: TRBJ2-1
size: -
D: -

DNA: TGCAGCGTTGAAGTTTACAATTGGGCGGGGGACTCCTACGAGCAGTACTTC
CDR3: CSVEVYNWAGDSYEQYF
V: TRBV29-1
J: TRBJ2-7
size: -
D: TRBD2

DNA: TGTGCCAGCAGTGATGAGGGGGTGTTAACTGAAGCTTTCTTT
CDR3: CASSDEGVLTEAFF
V: TRBV6-1
J: TRBJ1-1
size: -
D: -

DNA: TGTGCCAGTAGTTTTGGGTCGGACACTAATTCACCCCTCCACTTT
CDR3: CASSFGSDTNSPLHF
V: TRBV19
J: TRBJ1-6
size: few
D: -

DNA: TGCGCCAGCAGCCAAGAGGGGCGGTGGGCTGAAAAACTGTTTTTT
CDR3: CASSQEGRWAEKLFF
V: TRBV4-1
J: TRBJ1-4
size: -
D: -

DNA: TGTGCCAGCCCCGGAGGGGTCAGCGGCTCCGTGGCGGAGCAGTTCTTC
CDR3: CASPGGVSGSVAEQFF
V: TRBV2
J: TRBJ2-1
size: -
D: -

DNA: TGTGCCATCAGTGGTCAGGGAGGGCAGCCCCAGCATTTT
CDR3: CAISGQGGQPQHF
V: TRBV10-3
J: TRBJ1-5
size: once
D: -

DNA: TGTGCCACCAGTGAGTCCGGGACTAGCTACAATGAGCAGTTCTTC
CDR3: CATSESGTSYNEQFF
V: TRBV24-1
J: TRBJ2-1
size: -
D: TRBD2

DNA: TGCAGCGTATCATCTTCGGACAGAGATCAGCCCCAGCATTTT
CDR3: CSVSSSDRDQPQHF
V: TRBV29-1
J: TRBJ1-5
size: -
D: -

DNA: TGCGCCAGCAGTCCCCGGACTAGCGGGCCGTACAATGAGCAGTTCTTC
CDR3: CASSPRTSGPYNEQFF
V: TRBV10-1
J: TRBJ2-1
size: -
D: TRBD2

DNA: TGTGCCTGGACCCCGGTCCCCGACAGATTGAACACTGAAGCTTTCTTT
CDR3: CAWTPVPDRLNTEAFF
V: TRBV30
J: TRBJ1-1
size: -
D: -

DNA: TGCGCCAGCAGCCCACCTACTAGCGGGTTATTCTACAATGAGCAGTTCTTC
CDR3: CASSPPTSGLFYNEQFF
V: TRBV5-1
J: TRBJ2-1
size: -
D: TRBD2

DNA: TGTGCCAGCGCTGGTTACGGCAGCAATCAGCCCCAGCATTTT
CDR3: CASAGYGSNQPQHF
V: TRBV2
J: TRBJ1-5
size: -
D: -

DNA: TGCGCCAGCAGCCACGCCGGGACAGCGAGCACCTACGAGCAGTACTTC
CDR3: CASSHAGTASTYEQYF
V: TRBV4-1
J: TRBJ2-7
size: -
D: TRBD1

DNA: TGTGCCAGTAGTACTCCTGGACAGGGGGGAAGTCATGGCTACACCTTC
CDR3: CASSTPGQGGSHGYTF
V: TRBV19
J: TRBJ1-2
size: -
D: TRBD1

DNA: TGTGCCAGTAGTATTGTGGGAGCGGATGGCTACACCTTC
CDR3: CASSIVGADGYTF
V: TRBV19
J: TRBJ1-2
size: -
D: -

DNA: TGTGCCAGCAGCGTCCAGGACCAAGAGACCCAGTACTTC
CDR3: CASSVQDQETQYF
V: TRBV9
J: TRBJ2-5
size: -
D: -

DNA: TGTGCCAGTAGTTCAAAGGGACCGGCACTCGGCAATCAGCCCCAGCATTTT
CDR3: CASSSKGPALGNQPQHF
V: TRBV19
J: TRBJ1-5
size: -
D: -

DNA: TGTGCCAGCAGCTTGGACGGGAACACCCCGGGGGAGACCCAGTACTTC
CDR3: CASSLDGNTPGETQYF
V: TRBV5-8
J: TRBJ2-5
size: -
D: -

DNA: TGTGCCAGCAGGCGGACAGGGACCCAGTACTTC
CDR3: CASRRTGTQYF
V: TRBV28
J: TRBJ2-5
size: few
D: TRBD1

DNA: TGTGCCAGCAGCTTCGAGGGTATCTTGGCCTCTGGGGCCAACGTCCTGACTTTC
CDR3: CASSFEGILASGANVLTF
V: TRBV13
J: TRBJ2-6
size: -
D: -

DNA: TGCGCCAGCAGCTTGGTGGCTGGGGCCAACGTCCTGACTTTC
CDR3: CASSLVAGANVLTF
V: TRBV5-1
J: TRBJ2-6
size: once
D: -

DNA: TGTGCCAGCAGTCCGGGGCCAGGGGCTGGAAACACCATATATTTT
CDR3: CASSPGPGAGNTIYF
V: TRBV7-2
J: TRBJ1-3
size: -
D: -

DNA: TGTGCCAGCAGTTTCACCGGGGGGAACCAAGAGACCCAGTACTTC
CDR3: CASSFTGGNQETQYF
V: TRBV6-5
J: TRBJ2-5
size: -
D: TRBD2

DNA: TGTGCCAGCAGCGGACCCGTAGCGGGAGGAAGCACAGATACGCAGTATTTT
CDR3: CASSGPVAGGSTDTQYF
V: TRBV28
J: TRBJ2-3
size: -
D: TRBD2

DNA: TGTGCCAGCAGCTTTACTAGCGGTCATAGCTCCTACAATGAGCAGTTCTTC
CDR3: CASSFTSGHSSYNEQFF
V: TRBV7-9
J: TRBJ2-1
size: -
D: TRBD2

DNA: TGTGCCAGCAGCTTGGCAGGGGAGACAATCTACGAGCAGTACTTC
CDR3: CASSLAGETIYEQYF
V: TRBV5-5
J: TRBJ2-7
size: -
D: -

DNA: TGTGCCAGCAGCTTCACTAGCGGGGGGTACAATGAGCAGTTCTTC
CDR3: CASSFTSGGYNEQFF
V: TRBV6-2/TRBV6-3
J: TRBJ2-1
size: once
D: TRBD2

DNA: TGTGCCAGCAGCTCGACTGGCCTTACAATGAACACTGAAGCTTTCTTT
CDR3: CASSSTGLTMNTEAFF
V: TRBV5-5
J: TRBJ1-1
size: -
D: -

DNA: TGCGCCAGCAGCTTGGCCTACAGGGAAAGAGTGGGCACTGAAGCTTTCTTT
CDR3: CASSLAYRERVGTEAFF
V: TRBV5-1
J: TRBJ1-1
size: -
D: -

DNA: TGTGCCAGCAGTTTGGGGGGGGCCGCTTCACCCCTCCACTTT
CDR3: CASSLGGAASPLHF
V: TRBV27
J: TRBJ1-6
size: -
D: -

DNA: TGTGCCACCAGCAGAGAAGGGCAGGGAAGGCGACAGCCCCAGCATTTT
CDR3: CATSREGQGRRQPQHF
V: TRBV15
J: TRBJ1-5
size: -
D: -

DNA: TGCGCCAGCAGCTTGGAGGCGCGGCTTCTTGAGAATTCACCCCTCCACTTT
CDR3: CASSLEARLLENSPLHF
V: TRBV5-1
J: TRBJ1-6
size: -
D: -

DNA: TGCGCCAGCAGCTTACAGGCCGCCAAGCTTAATGAGCAGTTCTTC
CDR3: CASSLQAAKLNEQFF
V: TRBV5-1
J: TRBJ2-1
size: -
D: -

DNA: TGTGCCAGCAGTGAAAGGTTGCTAGCGGGATTAAAAGATACGCAGTATTTT
CDR3: CASSERLLAGLKDTQYF
V: TRBV2
J: TRBJ2-3
size: -
D: TRBD2

DNA: TGTGCCAGCAGCCCCAGGACTAGCGGGGGCGCAGATACGCAGTATTTT
CDR3: CASSPRTSGGADTQYF
V: TRBV4-2
J: TRBJ2-3
size: -
D: TRBD2

DNA: TGTGCCAGCAGATCACAGGGTACGTTAGGCGAAAAACTGTTTTTT
CDR3: CASRSQGTLGEKLFF
V: TRBV2
J: TRBJ1-4
size: -
D: -

DNA: TGTGCCAGCAGTTACGGAGGTCCCACAGATACGCAGTATTTT
CDR3: CASSYGGPTDTQYF
V: TRBV6-5
J: TRBJ2-3
size: -
D: -

DNA: TGTGCCAGCAGTTTAGGCGGCAGGGCGAACTATGGCTACACCTTC
CDR3: CASSLGGRANYGYTF
V: TRBV28
J: TRBJ1-2
size: -
D: -

DNA: TGTGCCAGCAGTTTATTGATAGCGGGAGGTCGCACAGATACGCAGTATTTT
CDR3: CASSLLIAGGRTDTQYF
V: TRBV28
J: TRBJ2-3
size: -
D: TRBD2

DNA: TGTGCCAGCAGCCAAGTCGGGACTAGCTATGAGCAGTTCTTC
CDR3: CASSQVGTSYEQFF
V: TRBV3-1/TRBV3-2
J: TRBJ2-1
size: once
D: TRBD2